This TCR beta chain was sequenced during a study of T cell responses to AZD1222 COVID-19 vaccine. Using immunoSEQ multiplex PCR, the repertoire was profiled, and TCRdb retains in-frame clones only, with some absent. The sample gives around 66,000 clones, 87% of which show up once; about 18% is in the top ten. Details on this clone: Its cognate antigen is unknown.

Overall study results and limits: Repertoires were obtained solely post-peak T cell response. Two doses of AZD1222 preceded a rise in Spike-specific TCR breadth and depth. The study reported that nearly half of spike-specific TCRs target unmutated variant regions.

This CDR3 spans 16 amino acids. Trimming pared 7 bases from V and 4 bases from J, leaving 22 bases between. The germline CDR1 and CDR2 sequences are MDHEN and SYDVKM. The chain combines TRBV28 with TRBJ2-5, with D perhaps matching TRBD1 or TRBD2 (7 bases each). The origin of this receptor is an adult in good health. The starting material was peripheral blood, obtained on day 0 of AZD1222 vaccination. The CDR3 reads CASTGGAGAPSETQYF. CDR3 nucleotide sequence: TGTGCCAGCACAGGGGGTGCGGGGGCGCCTTCAGAGACCCAGTACTTC.